Below, one TCR beta chain is given with its context. This entry comes from a study of blood T cell repertoires in COVID-19. Study as a whole: Researchers got acute and convalescent COVID-19 samples from the United States, Italy and Spain.

Sequencing used immunoSEQ multiplex PCR; TCRdb keeps in-frame clones, though not all of them. The sample has around 68,000 clones, 89% seen once. Germline assignment: CDR1 PRHDT and CDR2 FYEKMQ (reference sequence). The CDR3 consists of 14 residues. Trimming at V came to 3 bases and at J to 1 base, leaving 1 base not matched to a gene. This TCR was sampled from a man in his forties or fifties with active COVID-19. The rearrangement uses TRBV13 and TRBJ2-3, with 7 nucleotides matching TRBD2. The material sequenced was peripheral blood. The CDR3 sequence: CASSFSGGTDTQYF. The CDR3 DNA follows: TGTGCCAGCAGCTTCAGCGGGGGCACAGATACGCAGTATTTT.